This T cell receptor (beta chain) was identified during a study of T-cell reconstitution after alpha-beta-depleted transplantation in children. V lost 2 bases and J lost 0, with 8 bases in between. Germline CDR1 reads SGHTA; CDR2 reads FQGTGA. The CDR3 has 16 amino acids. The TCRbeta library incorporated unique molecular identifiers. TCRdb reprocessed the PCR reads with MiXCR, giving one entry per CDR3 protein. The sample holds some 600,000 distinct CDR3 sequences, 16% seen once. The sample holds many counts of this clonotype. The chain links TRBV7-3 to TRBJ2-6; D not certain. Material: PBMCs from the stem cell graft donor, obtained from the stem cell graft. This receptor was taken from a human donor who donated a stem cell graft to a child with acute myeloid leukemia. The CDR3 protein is CASSLHSSSGANVLTF. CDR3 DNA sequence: TGTGCCAGCAGCTTACACAGTAGCTCTGGGGCCAACGTCCTGACTTTC.